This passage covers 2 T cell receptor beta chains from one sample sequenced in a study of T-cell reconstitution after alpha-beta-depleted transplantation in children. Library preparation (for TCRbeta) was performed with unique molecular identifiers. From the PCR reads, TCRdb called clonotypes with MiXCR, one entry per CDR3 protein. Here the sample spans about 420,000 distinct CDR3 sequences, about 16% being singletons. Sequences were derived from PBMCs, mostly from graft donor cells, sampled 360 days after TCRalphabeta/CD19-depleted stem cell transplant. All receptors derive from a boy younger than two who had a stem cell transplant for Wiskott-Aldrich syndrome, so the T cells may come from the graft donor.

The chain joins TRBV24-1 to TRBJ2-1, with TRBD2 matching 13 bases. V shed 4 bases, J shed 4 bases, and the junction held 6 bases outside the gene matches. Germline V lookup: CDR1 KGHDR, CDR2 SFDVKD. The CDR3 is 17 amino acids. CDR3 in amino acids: CATSDRPGLAGYNEQFF. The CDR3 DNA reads TGTGCCACCAGTGACCGACCGGGACTAGCGGGGTACAATGAGCAGTTCTTC.

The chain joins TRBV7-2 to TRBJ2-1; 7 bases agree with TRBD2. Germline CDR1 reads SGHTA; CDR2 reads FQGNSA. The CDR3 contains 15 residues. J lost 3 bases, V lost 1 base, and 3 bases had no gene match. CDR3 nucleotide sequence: TGTGCCAGCAGCTTAGATTGGGGGGGCTACAATGAGCAGTTCTTC. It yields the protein CASSLDWGGYNEQFF.